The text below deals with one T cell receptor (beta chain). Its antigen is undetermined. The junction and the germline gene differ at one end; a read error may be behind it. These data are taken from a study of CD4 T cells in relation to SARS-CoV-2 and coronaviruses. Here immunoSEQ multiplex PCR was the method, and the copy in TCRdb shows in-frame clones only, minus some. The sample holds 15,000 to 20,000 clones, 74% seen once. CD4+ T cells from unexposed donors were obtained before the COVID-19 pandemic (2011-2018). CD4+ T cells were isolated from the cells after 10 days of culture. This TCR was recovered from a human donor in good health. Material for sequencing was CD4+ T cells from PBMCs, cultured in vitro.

CDR3 sequence (DNA): TGTGCCAGCAGTCTATCGACAGTGCGCTGGGTGGACACTGAAGCTTTCTTT. Protein product: CASSLSTVRWVDTEAFF. V usage is TRBV27 and J usage is TRBJ1-1, with D possibly matching TRBD1 (5 bases). The CDR3 extends over 17 amino acids. From germline, CDR1 is MNHEY and CDR2 SMNVEV (reference sequence).